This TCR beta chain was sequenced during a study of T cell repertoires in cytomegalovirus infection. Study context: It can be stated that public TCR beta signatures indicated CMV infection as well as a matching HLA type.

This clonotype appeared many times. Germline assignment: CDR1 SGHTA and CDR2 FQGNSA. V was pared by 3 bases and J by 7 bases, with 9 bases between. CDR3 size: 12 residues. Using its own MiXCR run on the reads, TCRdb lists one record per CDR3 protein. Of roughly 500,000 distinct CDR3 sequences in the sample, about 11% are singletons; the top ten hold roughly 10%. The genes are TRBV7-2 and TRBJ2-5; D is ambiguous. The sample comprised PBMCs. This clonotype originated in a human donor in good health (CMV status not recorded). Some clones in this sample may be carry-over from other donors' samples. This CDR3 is CASSLTSGTQYF. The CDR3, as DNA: TGTGCCAGCAGCTTGACCTCCGGGACCCAGTACTTC.